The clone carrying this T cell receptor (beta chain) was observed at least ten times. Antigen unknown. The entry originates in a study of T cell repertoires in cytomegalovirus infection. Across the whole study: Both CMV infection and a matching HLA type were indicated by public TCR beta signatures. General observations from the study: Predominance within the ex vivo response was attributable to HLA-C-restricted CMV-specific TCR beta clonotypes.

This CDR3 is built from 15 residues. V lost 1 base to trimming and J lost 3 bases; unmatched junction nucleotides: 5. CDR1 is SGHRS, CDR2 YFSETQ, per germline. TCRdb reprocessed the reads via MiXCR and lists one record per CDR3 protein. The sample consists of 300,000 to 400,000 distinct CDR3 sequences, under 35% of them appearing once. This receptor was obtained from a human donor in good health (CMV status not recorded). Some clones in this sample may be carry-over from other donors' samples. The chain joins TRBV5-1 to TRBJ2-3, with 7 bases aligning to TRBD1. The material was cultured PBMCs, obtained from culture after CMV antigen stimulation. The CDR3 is CASSLTGAHTDTQYF. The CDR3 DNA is TGCGCCAGCAGCTTGACAGGGGCCCATACAGATACGCAGTATTTT.